One T cell receptor (beta chain) is described in this entry. Its antigen is currently unknown. Unique molecular identifiers were used to barcode this TCRbeta library. In TCRdb, the PCR reads were re-called with MiXCR into one record per CDR3 protein. The sample has fewer than 700,000 distinct CDR3 sequences, approximately 12% seen once. The data were taken from a study of T-cell reconstitution after alpha-beta-depleted transplantation in children. Between the trimmed V and J ends, which lost 0 bases and 0 bases, there was a span of 14 bases. Germline CDR1 is GTSNPN and CDR2 is SVGIG (reference sequence). CDR3 length: 16 residues. Points from the study as a whole: Several hundred expanded graft clones reportedly gave rise to the alpha-beta T cells present about two months after transplant.

The gene calls are TRBV30 and TRBJ1-1; perhaps TRBD1 as D (5 bases). The TCR was taken from a male patient younger than 18 who had a stem cell transplant for acute myeloid leukemia, so the T cells may come from the graft donor. The specimen was PBMCs, mostly from graft donor cells, collected 360 days after TCRalphabeta/CD19-depleted stem cell transplant. CDR3 sequence: CAWSVWGSVMNTEAFF. CDR3 nucleotides: TGTGCCTGGAGTGTATGGGGCAGCGTAATGAACACTGAAGCTTTCTTT.